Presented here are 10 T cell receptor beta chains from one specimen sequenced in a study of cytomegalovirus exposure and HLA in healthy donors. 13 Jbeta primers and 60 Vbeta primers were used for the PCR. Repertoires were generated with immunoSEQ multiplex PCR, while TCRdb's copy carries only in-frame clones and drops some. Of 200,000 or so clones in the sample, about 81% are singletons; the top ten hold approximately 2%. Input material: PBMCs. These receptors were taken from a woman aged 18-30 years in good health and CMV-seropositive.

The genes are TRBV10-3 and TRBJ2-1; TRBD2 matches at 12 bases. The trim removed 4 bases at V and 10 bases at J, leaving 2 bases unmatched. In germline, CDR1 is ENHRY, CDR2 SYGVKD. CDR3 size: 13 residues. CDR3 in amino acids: CAISATSGGEQFF. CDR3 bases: TGTGCCATCAGTGCCACTAGCGGGGGGGAGCAGTTCTTC.

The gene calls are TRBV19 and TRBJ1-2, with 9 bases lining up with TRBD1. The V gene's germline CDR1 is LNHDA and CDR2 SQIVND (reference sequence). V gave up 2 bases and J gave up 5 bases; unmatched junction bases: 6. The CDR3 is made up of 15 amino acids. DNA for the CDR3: TGTGCCAGTAGTATACGGGACAGGGAGTCTTATGGCTACACCTTC. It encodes CASSIRDRESYGYTF.

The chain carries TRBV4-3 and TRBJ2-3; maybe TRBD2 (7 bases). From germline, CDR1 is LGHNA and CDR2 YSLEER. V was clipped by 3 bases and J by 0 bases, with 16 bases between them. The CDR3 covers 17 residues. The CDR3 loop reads CASSQLGGVTSTDTQYF. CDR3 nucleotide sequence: TGCGCCAGCAGCCAGTTAGGGGGGGTAACTAGCACAGATACGCAGTATTTT.

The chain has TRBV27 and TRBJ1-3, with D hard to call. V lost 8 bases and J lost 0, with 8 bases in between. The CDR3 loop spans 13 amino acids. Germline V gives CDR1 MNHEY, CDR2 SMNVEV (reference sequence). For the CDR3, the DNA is TGTGCCAGCCAGGCCCTCTCTGGAAACACCATATATTTT. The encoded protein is CASQALSGNTIYF.

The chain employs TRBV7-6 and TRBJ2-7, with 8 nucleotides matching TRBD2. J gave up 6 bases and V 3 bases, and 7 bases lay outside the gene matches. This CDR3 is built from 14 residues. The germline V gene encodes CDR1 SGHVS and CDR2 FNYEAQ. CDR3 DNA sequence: TGTGCCAGCAGCTTTAGCGGGGAGGTTAGCGAGCAGTACTTC. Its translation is CASSFSGEVSEQYF.

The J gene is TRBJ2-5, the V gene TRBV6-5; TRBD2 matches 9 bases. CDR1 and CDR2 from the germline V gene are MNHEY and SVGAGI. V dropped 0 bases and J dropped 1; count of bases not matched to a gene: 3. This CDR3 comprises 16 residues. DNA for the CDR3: TGTGCCAGCAGTTACTCTGGGCGGGGGGGCCAAGAGACCCAGTACTTC. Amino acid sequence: CASSYSGRGGQETQYF.

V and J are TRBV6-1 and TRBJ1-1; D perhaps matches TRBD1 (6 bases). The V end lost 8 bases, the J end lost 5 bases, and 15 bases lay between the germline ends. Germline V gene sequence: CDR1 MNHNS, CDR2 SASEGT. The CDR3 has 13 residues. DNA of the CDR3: TGTGCCAGCGGGGGAAGGGGGTCGACTGAAGCTTTCTTT. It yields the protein CASGGRGSTEAFF.

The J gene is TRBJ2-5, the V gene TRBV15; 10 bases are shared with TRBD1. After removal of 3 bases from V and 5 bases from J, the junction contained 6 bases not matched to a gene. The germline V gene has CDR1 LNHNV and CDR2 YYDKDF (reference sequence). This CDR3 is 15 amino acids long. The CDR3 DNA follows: TGTGCCACCAGCAGCGGGACAGGGGTTCGGGAGACCCAGTACTTC. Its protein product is CATSSGTGVRETQYF. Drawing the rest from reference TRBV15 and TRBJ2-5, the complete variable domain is DAMVIQNPRYQVTQFGKPVTLSCSQTLNHNVMYWYQQKSSQAPKLLFHYYDKDFNNEADTPDNFQSRRPNTSFCFLDIRSPGLGDTAMYLCATSSGTGVRETQYFGPGTRLLVL.

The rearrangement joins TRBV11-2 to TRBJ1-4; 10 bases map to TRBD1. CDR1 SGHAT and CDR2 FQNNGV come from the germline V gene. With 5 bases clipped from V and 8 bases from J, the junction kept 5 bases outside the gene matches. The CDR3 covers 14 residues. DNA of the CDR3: TGTGCCAGCAGCCGGGACAGGGGACCGGAAAAACTGTTTTTT. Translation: CASSRDRGPEKLFF.

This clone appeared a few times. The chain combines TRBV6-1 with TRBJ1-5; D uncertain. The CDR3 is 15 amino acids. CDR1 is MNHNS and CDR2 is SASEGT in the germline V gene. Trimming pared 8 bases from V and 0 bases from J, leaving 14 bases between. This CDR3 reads CASQTGAYSNQPQHF. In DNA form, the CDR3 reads TGTGCCAGCCAGACCGGAGCATATAGCAATCAGCCCCAGCATTTT.